This is a list of T cell receptor beta chains from one sample in a study of identical twins. TCRdb independently ran MiXCR on the 5' RACE reads; one entry per CDR3 protein. The table records 690,000 or so distinct CDR3 sequences, under 9% of them present only once. These data were likewise used in another study, on yellow fever vaccine responses in identical twins.

Sequencing was done on a sample of PBMCs. These receptors were obtained from a young woman in good health. Both conserved end residues are part of each CDR3. A D gene is named only where the DNA matches it firmly. Not every row has a clone size; where given, it reads once, few, many or a size class.

j_call | d_call | clone_size | v_call | cdr3_nt | cdr3_aa
TRBJ2-3 | . | few | TRBV7-9 | TGTGCCAGCAGCTTAGCGCAGGGGGGAGATACGCAGTATTTT | CASSLAQGGDTQYF
TRBJ2-1 | TRBD2 | few | TRBV6-2/TRBV6-3 | TGTGCCAGCAGGTGGGGCGGGAGGACGCCCTACAATGAGCAGTTCTTC | CASRWGGRTPYNEQFF
TRBJ2-7 | TRBD2 | . | TRBV25-1 | TGTGCCAGCAGTGGAACCGCGGGGGGATACCCCTACGAGCAGTACTTC | CASSGTAGGYPYEQYF
TRBJ2-2 | . | . | TRBV30 | TGTGCCTGGAGCCAATTAGAAACCGGGGAGCTGTTTTTT | CAWSQLETGELFF
TRBJ2-2 | . | few | TRBV12-3/TRBV12-4 | TGTGCCAGCAGTACTCAGGGGACGGACACCGGGGAGCTGTTTTTT | CASSTQGTDTGELFF
TRBJ2-2 | TRBD2 | many | TRBV14 | TGTGCCAGCAGCCTCCAAGCGGGAGTGCGCACCGGGGAGCTGTTTTTT | CASSLQAGVRTGELFF
TRBJ2-1 | . | many | TRBV27 | TGTGCCAGCTCCGAATTAGGGGCTAATGAGCAGTTCTTC | CASSELGANEQFF
TRBJ1-1 | . | many | TRBV29-1 | TGCAGCGTCCGATTGCGGGGAATCGCGACTGAAGCTTTCTTT | CSVRLRGIATEAFF
TRBJ2-5 | TRBD2 | . | TRBV12-3/TRBV12-4 | TGTGCCAGCACCCGGAGCGGGAGGGCCGGGGAGACCCAGTACTTC | CASTRSGRAGETQYF
TRBJ1-4 | . | many | TRBV12-3/TRBV12-4 | TGTGCCAGCACCCTTTCACTGGGGACCGAAAAACTGTTTTTT | CASTLSLGTEKLFF
TRBJ1-5 | . | . | TRBV6-5 | TGTGCCAGCAGTTACTCACCGGGCCTCACCGGGCAGCCCCAGCATTTT | CASSYSPGLTGQPQHF
TRBJ2-2 | TRBD2 | few | TRBV11-2 | TGTGCCAGCAGCTTAGTGGGTCGGCTAGCGGGACAACACGGGGAGCTGTTTTTT | CASSLVGRLAGQHGELFF
TRBJ1-4 | TRBD1 | . | TRBV2 | TGTGCCAGCAGTGGGACAGGGGACGAAAAACTGTTTTTT | CASSGTGDEKLFF
TRBJ2-1 | TRBD1 | many | TRBV24-1 | TGTGCCACCAGTGATTACGACAGGGGGACCGACGTGAATGAGCAGTTCTTC | CATSDYDRGTDVNEQFF
TRBJ2-7 | . | few | TRBV6-2/TRBV6-3 | TGTGCCAGCAACTCTGCAGGAGGGGGGAGAGAACGGTACGAGCAGTACTTC | CASNSAGGGRERYEQYF
TRBJ2-5 | . | few | TRBV28 | TGTGCCAGCAGTTTATACGCCGGGTATACCCAGTACTTC | CASSLYAGYTQYF
TRBJ2-1 | TRBD2 | . | TRBV11-3 | TGTGCCAGCAGCCCCCGACTAGCGGGGAATGAGCAGTTCTTC | CASSPRLAGNEQFF
TRBJ2-5 | TRBD2 | few | TRBV29-1 | TGCAGCGGACTAGCAAAAGAGACCCAGTACTTC | CSGLAKETQYF
TRBJ2-1 | TRBD1 | few | TRBV6-2/TRBV6-3 | TGTGCCAGCAGATCTGACAGGGGGAGCCCTTACAATGAGCAGTTCTTC | CASRSDRGSPYNEQFF
TRBJ2-7 | TRBD2 | . | TRBV20-1 | TGCAGTGCTTCCGGGACTAGCAACATGCAGTACTTC | CSASGTSNMQYF
TRBJ1-1 | . | few | TRBV4-3 | TGCGCCAGCAGCCAACAACGGAACACTGAAGCTTTCTTT | CASSQQRNTEAFF
TRBJ2-1 | TRBD1 | . | TRBV5-1 | TGCGCCAGCAGCTTAGGGGACAGCCGAGGGCTTAGGTCCAATGAGCAGTTCTTC | CASSLGDSRGLRSNEQFF